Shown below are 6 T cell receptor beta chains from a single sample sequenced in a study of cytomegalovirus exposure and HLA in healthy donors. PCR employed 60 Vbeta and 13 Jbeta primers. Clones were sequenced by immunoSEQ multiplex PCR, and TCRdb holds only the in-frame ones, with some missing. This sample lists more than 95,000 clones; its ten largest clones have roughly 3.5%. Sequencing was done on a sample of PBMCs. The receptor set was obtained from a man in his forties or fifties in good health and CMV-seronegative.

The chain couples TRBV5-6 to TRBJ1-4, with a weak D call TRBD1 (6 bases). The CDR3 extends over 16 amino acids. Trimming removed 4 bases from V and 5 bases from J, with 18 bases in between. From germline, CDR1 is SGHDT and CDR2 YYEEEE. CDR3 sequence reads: CASSTEQGRANEKLFF. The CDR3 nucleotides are TGTGCCAGCAGCACGGAACAGGGTAGGGCGAATGAAAAACTGTTTTTT.

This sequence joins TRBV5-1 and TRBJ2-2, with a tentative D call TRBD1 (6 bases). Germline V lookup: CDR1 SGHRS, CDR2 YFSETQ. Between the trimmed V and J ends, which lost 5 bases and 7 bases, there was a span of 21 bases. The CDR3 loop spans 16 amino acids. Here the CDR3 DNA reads TGCGCCAGCAGTCCCGCGTATGGGGGCATTAGCGGGGAGCTGTTTTTT. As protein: CASSPAYGGISGELFF.

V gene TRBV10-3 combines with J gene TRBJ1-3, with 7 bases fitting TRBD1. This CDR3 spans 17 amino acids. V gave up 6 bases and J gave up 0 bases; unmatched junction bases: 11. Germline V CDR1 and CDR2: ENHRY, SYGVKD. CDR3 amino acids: CAISGGQPDPSGNTIYF. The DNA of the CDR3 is TGTGCCATCAGCGGGGGACAGCCGGACCCCTCTGGAAACACCATATATTTT.

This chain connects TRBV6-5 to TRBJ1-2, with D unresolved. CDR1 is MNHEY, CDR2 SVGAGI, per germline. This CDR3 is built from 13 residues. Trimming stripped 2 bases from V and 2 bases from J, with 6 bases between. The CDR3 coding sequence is TGTGCCAGCAGTTACGGGGAGAACTATGGCTACACCTTC. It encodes CASSYGENYGYTF.

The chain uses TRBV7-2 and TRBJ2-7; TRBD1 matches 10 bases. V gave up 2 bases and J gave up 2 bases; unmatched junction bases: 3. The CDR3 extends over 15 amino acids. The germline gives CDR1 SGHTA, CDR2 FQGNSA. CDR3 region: CASSLLGTGAYEQYF. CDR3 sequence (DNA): TGTGCCAGCAGCTTACTCGGGACAGGGGCCTACGAGCAGTACTTC.

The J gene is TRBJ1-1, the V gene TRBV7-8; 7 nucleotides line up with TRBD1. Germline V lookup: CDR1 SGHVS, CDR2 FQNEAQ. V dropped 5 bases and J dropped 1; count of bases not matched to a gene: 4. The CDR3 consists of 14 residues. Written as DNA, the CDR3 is TGTGCCAGCAGCATAGGGACAGCGAACACTGAAGCTTTCTTT. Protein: CASSIGTANTEAFF.